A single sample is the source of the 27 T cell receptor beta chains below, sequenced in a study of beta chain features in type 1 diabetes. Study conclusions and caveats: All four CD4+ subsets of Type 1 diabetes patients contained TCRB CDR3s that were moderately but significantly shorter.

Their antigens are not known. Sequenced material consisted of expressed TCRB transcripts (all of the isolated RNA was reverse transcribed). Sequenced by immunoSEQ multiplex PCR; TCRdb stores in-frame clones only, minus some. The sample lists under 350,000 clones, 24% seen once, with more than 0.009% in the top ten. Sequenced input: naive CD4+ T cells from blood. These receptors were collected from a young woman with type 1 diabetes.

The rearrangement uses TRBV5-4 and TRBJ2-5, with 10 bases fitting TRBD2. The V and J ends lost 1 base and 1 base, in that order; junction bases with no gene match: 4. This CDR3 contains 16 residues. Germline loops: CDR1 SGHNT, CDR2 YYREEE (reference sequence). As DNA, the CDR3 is TGTGCCAGCAGCTTGTATAGCGGGAGGACCCAAGAGACCCAGTACTTC. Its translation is CASSLYSGRTQETQYF.

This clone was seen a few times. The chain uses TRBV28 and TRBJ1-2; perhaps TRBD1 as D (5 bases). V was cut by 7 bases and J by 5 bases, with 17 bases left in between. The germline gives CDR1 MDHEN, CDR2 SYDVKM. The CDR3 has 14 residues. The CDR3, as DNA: TGTGCCAGCACCCTCGGGTCGGGACTTTATGGCTACACCTTC. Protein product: CASTLGSGLYGYTF.

CDR3: CASRVANEQFF. Written as DNA, the CDR3 is TGTGCCAGCAGGGTAGCTAATGAGCAGTTCTTC. The V and J genes are TRBV6-6 and TRBJ2-1; D is undetermined. Trimming removed 6 bases from V and 7 bases from J, with 7 bases in between. The CDR3 extends over 11 amino acids. Germline-derived CDR1 and CDR2 are MNHNY and SVGAGI (reference sequence).

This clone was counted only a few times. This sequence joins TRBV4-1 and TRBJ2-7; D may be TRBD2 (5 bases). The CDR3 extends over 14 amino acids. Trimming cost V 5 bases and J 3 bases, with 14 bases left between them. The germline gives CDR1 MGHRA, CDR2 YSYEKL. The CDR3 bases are TGCGCCAGCAGCGTACTACTAGGAGTCTACGAGCAGTACTTC. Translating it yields CASSVLLGVYEQYF.

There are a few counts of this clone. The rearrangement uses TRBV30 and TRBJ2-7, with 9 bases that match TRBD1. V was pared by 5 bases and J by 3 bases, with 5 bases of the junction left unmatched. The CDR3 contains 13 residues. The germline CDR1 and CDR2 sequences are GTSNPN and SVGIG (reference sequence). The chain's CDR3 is CAWAGQGNYEQYF. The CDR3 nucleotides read TGTGCCTGGGCGGGACAGGGAAACTACGAGCAGTACTTC. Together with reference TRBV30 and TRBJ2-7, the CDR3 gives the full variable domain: SQTIHQWPATLVQPVGSPLSLECTVEGTSNPNLYWYRQAAGRGLQLLFYSVGIGQISSEVPQNLSASRPQDRQFILSSKKLLLSDSGFYLCAWAGQGNYEQYFGPGTRLTVT.

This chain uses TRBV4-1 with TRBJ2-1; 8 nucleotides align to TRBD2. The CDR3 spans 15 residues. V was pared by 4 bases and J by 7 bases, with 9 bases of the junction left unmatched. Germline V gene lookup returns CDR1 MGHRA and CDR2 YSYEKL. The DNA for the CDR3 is TGCGCCAGCAGCCTACCCGGGACTAGGAGGAATGAGCAGTTCTTC. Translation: CASSLPGTRRNEQFF.

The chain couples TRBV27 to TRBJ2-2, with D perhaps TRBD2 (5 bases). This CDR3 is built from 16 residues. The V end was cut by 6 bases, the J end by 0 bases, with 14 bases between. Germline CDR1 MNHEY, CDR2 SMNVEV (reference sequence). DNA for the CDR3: TGTGCCAGCAGCCGCCTCTCACTAGCGAACACCGGGGAGCTGTTTTTT. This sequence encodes CASSRLSLANTGELFF.

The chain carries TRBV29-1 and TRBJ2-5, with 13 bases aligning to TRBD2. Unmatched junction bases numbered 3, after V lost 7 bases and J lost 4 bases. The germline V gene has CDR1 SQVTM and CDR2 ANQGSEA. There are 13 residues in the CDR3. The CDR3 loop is CSAGTSGTETQYF. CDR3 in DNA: TGCAGCGCCGGGACTAGCGGGACAGAGACCCAGTACTTC.

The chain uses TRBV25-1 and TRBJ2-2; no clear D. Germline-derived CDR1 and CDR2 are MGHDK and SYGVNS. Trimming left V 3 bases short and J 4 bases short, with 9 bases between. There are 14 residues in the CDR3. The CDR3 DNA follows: TGTGCCAGCAGTGACCACATACCCACCGGGGAGCTGTTTTTT. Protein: CASSDHIPTGELFF.

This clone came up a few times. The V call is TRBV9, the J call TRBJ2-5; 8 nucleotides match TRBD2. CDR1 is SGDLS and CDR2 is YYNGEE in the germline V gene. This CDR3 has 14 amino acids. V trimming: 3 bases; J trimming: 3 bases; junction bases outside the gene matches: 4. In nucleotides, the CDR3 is TGTGCCAGCAGCGCAGGGACTAGGGAAGAGACCCAGTACTTC. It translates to CASSAGTREETQYF.

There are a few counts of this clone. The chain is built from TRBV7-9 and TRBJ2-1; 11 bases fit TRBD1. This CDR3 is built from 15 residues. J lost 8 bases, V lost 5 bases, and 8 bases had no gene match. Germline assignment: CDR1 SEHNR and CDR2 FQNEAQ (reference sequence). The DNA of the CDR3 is TGTGCCAGCAGCCCCAGGACAGGGGGCCTGGATGAGCAGTTCTTC. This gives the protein CASSPRTGGLDEQFF.

The CDR3 region has the DNA TGTGCCAGCAGTCCCATCCTAGCGGGAGCCCTCTACGAGCAGTACTTC. As protein: CASSPILAGALYEQYF. The chain joins TRBV6-6 to TRBJ2-7, with TRBD2 matching over 10 bases. The germline CDR1 and CDR2 sequences are MNHNY and SVGAGI (reference sequence). The CDR3 totals 16 residues. V shed 5 bases and J 3 bases; nucleotides not matched to a gene: 10.

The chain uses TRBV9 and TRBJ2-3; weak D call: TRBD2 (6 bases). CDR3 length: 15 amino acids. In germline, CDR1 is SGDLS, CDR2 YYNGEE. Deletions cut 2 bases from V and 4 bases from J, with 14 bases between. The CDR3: CASSVIGEDADTQYF. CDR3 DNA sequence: TGTGCCAGCAGCGTTATAGGGGAGGACGCAGATACGCAGTATTTT. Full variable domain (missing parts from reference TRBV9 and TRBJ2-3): DSGVTQTPKHLITATGQRVTLRCSPRSGDLSVYWYQQSLDQGLQFLIQYYNGEERAKGNILERFSAQQFPDLHSELNLSSLELGDSALYFCASSVIGEDADTQYFGPGTRLTVL.

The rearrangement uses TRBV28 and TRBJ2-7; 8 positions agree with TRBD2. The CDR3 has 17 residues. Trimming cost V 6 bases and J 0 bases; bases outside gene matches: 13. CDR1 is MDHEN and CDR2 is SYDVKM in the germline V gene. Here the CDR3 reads CASRTPLAALSSYEQYF. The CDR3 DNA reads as TGTGCCAGCAGAACACCACTAGCGGCCCTGAGCTCCTACGAGCAGTACTTC.

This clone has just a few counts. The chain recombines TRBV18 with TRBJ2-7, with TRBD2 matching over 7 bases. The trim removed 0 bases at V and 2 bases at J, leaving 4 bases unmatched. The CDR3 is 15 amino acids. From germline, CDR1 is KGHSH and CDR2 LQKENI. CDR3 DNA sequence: TGTGCCAGCTCACCACCGGCTAGCGGAACCTACGAGCAGTACTTC. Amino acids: CASSPPASGTYEQYF.

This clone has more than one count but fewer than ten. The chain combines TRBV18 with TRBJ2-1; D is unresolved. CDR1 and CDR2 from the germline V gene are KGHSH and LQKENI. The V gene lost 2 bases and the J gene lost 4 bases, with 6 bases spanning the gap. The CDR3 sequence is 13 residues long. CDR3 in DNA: TGTGCCAGCTCACCAGAGCCATACAATGAGCAGTTCTTC. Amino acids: CASSPEPYNEQFF.

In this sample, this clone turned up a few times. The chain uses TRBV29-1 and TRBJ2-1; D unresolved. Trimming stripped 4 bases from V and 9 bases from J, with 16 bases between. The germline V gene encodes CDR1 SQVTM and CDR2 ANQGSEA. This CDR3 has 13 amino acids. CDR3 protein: CSVVVSSYFEQFF. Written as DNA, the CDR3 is TGCAGCGTTGTGGTTTCTTCCTACTTTGAGCAGTTCTTC.

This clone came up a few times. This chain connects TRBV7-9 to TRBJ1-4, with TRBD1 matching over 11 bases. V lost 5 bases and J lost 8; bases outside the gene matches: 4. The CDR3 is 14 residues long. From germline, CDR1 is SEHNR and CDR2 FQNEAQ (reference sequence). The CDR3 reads CASSLGQGEEKLFF. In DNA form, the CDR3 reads TGTGCCAGCAGCCTGGGACAGGGGGAAGAAAAACTGTTTTTT.

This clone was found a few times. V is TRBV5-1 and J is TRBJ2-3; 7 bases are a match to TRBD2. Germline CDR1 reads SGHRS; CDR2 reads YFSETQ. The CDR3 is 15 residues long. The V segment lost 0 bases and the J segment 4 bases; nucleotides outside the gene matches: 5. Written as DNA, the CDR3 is TGCGCCAGCAGCTTGGGGACTAGTCTTTCAGATACGCAGTATTTT. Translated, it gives CASSLGTSLSDTQYF. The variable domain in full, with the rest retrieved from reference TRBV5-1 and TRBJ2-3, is KAGVTQTPRYLIKTRGQQVTLSCSPISGHRSVSWYQQTPGQGLQFLFEYFSETQRNKGNFPGRFSGRQFSNSRSEMNVSTLELGDSALYLCASSLGTSLSDTQYFGPGTRLTVL.

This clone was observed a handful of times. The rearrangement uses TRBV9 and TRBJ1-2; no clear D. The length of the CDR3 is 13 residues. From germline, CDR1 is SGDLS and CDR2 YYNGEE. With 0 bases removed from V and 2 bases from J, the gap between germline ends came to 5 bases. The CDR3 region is CASSVDQNYGYTF. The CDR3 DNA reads TGTGCCAGCAGCGTAGATCAGAACTATGGCTACACCTTC.

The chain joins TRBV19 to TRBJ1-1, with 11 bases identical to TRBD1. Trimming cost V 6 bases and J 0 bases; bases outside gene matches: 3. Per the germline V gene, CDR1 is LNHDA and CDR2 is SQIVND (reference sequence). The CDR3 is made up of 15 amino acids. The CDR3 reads CASSGQGALNTEAFF. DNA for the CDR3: TGTGCCAGTAGCGGACAGGGGGCCCTGAACACTGAAGCTTTCTTT.

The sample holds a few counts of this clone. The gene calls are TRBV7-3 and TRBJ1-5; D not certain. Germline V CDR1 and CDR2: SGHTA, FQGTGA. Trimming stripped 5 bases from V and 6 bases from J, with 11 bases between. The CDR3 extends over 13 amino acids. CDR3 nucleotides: TGTGCCAGCAGCCTCTATGGAGGTCAGCCCCAGCATTTT. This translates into CASSLYGGQPQHF.

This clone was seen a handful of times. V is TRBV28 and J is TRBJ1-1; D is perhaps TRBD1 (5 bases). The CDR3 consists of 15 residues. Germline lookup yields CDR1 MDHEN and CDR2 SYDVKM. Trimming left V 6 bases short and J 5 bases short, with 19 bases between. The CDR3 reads CASSQYQGAGTEAFF. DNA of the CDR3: TGTGCCAGCAGCCAATACCAGGGAGCGGGGACTGAAGCTTTCTTT.

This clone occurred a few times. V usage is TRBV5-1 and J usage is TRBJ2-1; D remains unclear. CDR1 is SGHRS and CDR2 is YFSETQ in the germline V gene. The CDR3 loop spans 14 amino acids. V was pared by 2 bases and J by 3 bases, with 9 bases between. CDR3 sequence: CASSLTSHYNEQFF. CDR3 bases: TGCGCCAGCAGCTTAACGAGCCACTACAATGAGCAGTTCTTC.

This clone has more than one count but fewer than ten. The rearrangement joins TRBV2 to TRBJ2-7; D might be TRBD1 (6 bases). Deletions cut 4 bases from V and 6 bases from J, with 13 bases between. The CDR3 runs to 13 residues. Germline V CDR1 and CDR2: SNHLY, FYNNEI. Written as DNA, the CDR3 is TGTGCCAGCAGTGTGGACAGCGACGGCGAGCAGTACTTC. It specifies CASSVDSDGEQYF.

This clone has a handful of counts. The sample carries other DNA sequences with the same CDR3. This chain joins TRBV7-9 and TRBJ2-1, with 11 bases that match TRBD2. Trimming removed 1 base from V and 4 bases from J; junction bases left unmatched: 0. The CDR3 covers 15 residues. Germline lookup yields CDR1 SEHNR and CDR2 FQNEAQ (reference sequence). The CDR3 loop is CASSLGTSGYNEQFF. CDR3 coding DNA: TGTGCCAGCAGCTTAGGGACTAGCGGGTACAATGAGCAGTTCTTC.

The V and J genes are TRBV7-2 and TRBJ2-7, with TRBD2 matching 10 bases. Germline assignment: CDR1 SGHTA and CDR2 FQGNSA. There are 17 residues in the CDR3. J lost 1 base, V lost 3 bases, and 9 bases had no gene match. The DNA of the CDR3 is TGTGCCAGCAGCTTGGTGGCTAGCGGGAGTGGATCCTACGAGCAGTACTTC. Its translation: CASSLVASGSGSYEQYF.